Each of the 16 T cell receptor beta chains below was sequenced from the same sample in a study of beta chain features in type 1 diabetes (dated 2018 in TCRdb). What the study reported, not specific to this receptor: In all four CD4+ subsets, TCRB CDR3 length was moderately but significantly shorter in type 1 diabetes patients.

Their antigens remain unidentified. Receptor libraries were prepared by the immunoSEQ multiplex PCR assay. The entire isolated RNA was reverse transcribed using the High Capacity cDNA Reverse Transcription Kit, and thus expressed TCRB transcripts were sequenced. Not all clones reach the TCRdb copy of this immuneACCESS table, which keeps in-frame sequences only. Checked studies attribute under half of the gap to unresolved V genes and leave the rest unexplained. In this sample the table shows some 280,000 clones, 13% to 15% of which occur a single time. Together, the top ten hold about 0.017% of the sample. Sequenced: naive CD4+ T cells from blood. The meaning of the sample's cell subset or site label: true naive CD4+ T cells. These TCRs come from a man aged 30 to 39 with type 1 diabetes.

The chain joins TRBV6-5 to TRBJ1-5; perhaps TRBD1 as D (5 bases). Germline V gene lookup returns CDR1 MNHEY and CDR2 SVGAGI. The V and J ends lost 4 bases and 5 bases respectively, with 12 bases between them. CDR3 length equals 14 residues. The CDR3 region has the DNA TGTGCCAGCAGTTCTCTGGGCAGGGATCAGCCCCAGCATTTT. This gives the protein CASSSLGRDQPQHF.

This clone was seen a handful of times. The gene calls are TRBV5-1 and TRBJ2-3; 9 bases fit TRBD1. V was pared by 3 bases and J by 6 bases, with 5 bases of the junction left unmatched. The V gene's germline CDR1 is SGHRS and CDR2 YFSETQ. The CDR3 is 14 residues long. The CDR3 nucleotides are TGCGCCAGCAGCTCCATACAGGGGGCGGATACGCAGTATTTT. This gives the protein CASSSIQGADTQYF.

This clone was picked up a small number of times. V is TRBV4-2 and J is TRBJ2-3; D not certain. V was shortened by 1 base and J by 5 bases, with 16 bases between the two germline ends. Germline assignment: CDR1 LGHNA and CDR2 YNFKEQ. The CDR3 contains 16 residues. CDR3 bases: TGTGCCAGCAGCCAAGGATGGAGTACGGTAGGAGATACGCAGTATTTT. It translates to CASSQGWSTVGDTQYF.

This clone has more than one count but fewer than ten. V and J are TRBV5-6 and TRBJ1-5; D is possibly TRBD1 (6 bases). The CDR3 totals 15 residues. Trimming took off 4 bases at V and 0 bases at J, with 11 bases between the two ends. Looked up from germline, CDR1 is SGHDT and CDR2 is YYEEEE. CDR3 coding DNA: TGTGCCAGCAGCCTCCGGGACACTAGCAATCAGCCCCAGCATTTT. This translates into CASSLRDTSNQPQHF.

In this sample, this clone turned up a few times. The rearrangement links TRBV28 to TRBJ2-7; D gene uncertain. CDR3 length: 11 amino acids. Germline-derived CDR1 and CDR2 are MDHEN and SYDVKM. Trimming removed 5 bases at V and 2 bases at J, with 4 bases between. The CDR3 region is CASSRPYEQYF. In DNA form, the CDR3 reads TGTGCCAGCAGTCGTCCCTACGAGCAGTACTTC.

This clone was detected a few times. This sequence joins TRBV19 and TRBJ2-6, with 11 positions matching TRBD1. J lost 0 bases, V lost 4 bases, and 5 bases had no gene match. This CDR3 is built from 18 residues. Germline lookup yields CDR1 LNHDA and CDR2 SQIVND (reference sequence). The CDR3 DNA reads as TGTGCCAGTAGTACTAGGACAGGGGGCTTCTCTGGGGCCAACGTCCTGACTTTC. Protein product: CASSTRTGGFSGANVLTF.

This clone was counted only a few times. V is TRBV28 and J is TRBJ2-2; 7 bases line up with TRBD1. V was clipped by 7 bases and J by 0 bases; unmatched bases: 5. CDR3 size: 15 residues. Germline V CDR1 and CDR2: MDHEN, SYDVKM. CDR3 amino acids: CASIGTAANTGELFF. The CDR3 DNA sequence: TGTGCCAGCATCGGGACAGCCGCGAACACCGGGGAGCTGTTTTTT.

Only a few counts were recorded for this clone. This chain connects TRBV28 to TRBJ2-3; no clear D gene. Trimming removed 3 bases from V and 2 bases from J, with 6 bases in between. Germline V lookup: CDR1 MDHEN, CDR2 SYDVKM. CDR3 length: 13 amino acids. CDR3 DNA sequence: TGTGCCAGCAGTTTCGTGGCCACAGATACGCAGTATTTT. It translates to CASSFVATDTQYF.

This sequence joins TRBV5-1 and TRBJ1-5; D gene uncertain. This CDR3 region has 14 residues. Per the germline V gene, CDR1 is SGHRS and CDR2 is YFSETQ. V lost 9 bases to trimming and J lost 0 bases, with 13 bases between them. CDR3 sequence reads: CATLLDYSNQPQHF. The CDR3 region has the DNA TGCGCCACCCTACTGGACTATAGCAATCAGCCCCAGCATTTT.

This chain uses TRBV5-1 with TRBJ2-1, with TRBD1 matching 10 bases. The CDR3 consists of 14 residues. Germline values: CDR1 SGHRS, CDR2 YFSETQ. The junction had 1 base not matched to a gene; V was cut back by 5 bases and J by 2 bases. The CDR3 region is CASRGTGAYNEQFF. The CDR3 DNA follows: TGCGCCAGCAGAGGGACAGGGGCCTACAATGAGCAGTTCTTC.

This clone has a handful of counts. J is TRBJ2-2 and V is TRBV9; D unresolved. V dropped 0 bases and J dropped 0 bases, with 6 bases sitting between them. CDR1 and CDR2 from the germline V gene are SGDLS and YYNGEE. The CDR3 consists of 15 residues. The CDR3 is CASSVDPANTGELFF. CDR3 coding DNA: TGTGCCAGCAGCGTAGATCCGGCGAACACCGGGGAGCTGTTTTTT.

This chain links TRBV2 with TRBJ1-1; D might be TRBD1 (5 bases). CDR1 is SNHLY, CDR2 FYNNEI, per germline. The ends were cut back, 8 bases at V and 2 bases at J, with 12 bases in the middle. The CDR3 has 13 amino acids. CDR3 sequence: CASGQGVNTEAFF. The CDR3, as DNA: TGTGCCAGCGGGCAGGGTGTAAACACTGAAGCTTTCTTT.

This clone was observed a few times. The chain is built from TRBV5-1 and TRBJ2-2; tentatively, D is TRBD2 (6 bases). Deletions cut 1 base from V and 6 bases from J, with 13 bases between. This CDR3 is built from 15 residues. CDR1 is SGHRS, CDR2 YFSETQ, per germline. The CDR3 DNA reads TGCGCCAGCAGCTTGAACGGAGGGTTGGCCGGGGAGCTGTTTTTT. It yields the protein CASSLNGGLAGELFF.

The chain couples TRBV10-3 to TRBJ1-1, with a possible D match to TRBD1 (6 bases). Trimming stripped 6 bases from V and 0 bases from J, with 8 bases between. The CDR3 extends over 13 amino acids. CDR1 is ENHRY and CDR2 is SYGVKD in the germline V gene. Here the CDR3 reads CAIRGQMNTEAFF. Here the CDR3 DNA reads TGTGCCATCAGAGGACAGATGAACACTGAAGCTTTCTTT.

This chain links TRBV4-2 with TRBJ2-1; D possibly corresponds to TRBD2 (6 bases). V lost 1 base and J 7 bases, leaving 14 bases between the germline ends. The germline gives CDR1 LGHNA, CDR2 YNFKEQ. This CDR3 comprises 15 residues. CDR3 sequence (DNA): TGTGCCAGCAGCCAAGGCCTAGCGATCGGGAATGAGCAGTTCTTC. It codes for CASSQGLAIGNEQFF.

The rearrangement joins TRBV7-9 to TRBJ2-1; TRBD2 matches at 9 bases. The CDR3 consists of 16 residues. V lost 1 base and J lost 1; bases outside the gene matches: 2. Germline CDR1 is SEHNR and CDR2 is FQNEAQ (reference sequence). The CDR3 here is CASSLEAGGSYNEQFF. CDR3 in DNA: TGTGCCAGCAGCTTAGAGGCGGGAGGGTCCTACAATGAGCAGTTCTTC.